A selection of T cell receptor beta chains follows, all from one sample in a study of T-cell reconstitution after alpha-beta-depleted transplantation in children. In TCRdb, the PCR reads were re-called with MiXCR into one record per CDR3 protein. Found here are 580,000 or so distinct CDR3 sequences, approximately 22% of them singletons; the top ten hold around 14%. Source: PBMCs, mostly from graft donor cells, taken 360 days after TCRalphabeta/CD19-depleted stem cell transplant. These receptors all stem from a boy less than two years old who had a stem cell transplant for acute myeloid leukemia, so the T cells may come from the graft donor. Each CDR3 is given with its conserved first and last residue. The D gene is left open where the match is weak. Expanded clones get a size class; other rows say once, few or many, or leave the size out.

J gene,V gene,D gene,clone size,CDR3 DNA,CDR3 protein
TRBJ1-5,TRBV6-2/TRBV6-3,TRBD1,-,TGTGCCAGCAGGAAGACAGGGGAAAATCAGCCCCAGCATTTT,CASRKTGENQPQHF
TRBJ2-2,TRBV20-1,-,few,TGCAGTGCTAGACGTGGTGGGACACCAGCTTGGGGGGAGCTGTTTTTT,CSARRGGTPAWGELFF
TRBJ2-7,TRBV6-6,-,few,TGTGCCGCCTGGGGGGGCCCCTCCTACGAGCAGTACTTC,CAAWGGPSYEQYF
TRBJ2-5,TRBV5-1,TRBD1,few,TGCGCCAGCAGCTTGTATGGGACAGGACTAAAAGAGACCCAGTACTTC,CASSLYGTGLKETQYF
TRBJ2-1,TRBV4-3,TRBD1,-,TGCGCCAGCAGCCAAGAAGGGGGACAGCACAATGAGCAGTTCTTC,CASSQEGGQHNEQFF
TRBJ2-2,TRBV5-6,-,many,TGTGCCAGCAGCTTCAAGCATCACAGGGAGGTAACCGGGGAGCTGTTTTTT,CASSFKHHREVTGELFF
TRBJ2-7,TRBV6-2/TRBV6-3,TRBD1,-,TGTGCCAGCAGTTACTTGGAGACAGGGAAGAATTTCGAGCAGTACTTC,CASSYLETGKNFEQYF
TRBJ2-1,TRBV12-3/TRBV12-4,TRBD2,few,TGTGCCAGCAGTCCGACTAGCGGGGGAGTCTCCTACAATGAGCAGTTCTTC,CASSPTSGGVSYNEQFF
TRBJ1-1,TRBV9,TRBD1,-,TGTGCCAGCAGCGCTGACAACAGGGGGGTACCTGAAGCTTTCTTT,CASSADNRGVPEAFF
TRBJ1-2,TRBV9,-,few,TGTGCCAGCAGCCAGGGCCCGCTGGATGGCTACACCTTC,CASSQGPLDGYTF
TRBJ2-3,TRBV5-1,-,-,TGCGCCAGCAGCTTGTTACCCCTAGATACGCAGTATTTT,CASSLLPLDTQYF
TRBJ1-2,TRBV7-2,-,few,TGTGCCAGCAGCTTAGCCCAACCCGGGGCCAATGGCTACACCTTC,CASSLAQPGANGYTF
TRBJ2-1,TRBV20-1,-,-,TGCAGTGCAACCCACGACAGTTACAATGAGCAGTTCTTC,CSATHDSYNEQFF
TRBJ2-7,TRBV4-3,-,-,TGCGCCAGCAGCCAAGATCCCGGGACGGGTACCTACGAGCAGTACTTC,CASSQDPGTGTYEQYF
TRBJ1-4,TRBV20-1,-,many,TGCAGTGCTAGATCGGGGGGGACTAATGAAAAACTGTTTTTT,CSARSGGTNEKLFF
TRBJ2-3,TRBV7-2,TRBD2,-,TGTGCCAGCAGCCAAAGCGGGGGGTCCACAGATACGCAGTATTTT,CASSQSGGSTDTQYF
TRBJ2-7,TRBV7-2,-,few,TGTGCCAGCAGCTTAGGGGGGAGAGGGTGGACGTTTGGCGAGCAGTACTTC,CASSLGGRGWTFGEQYF
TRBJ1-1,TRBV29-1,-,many,TGCAGCTCTGAGCAGGTTAGGGACACTGAAGCTTTCTTT,CSSEQVRDTEAFF
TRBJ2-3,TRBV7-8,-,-,TGTGCCAGCAGCTTACGGGGCAGGATTGAGATAAGCACAGATACGCAGTATTTT,CASSLRGRIEISTDTQYF
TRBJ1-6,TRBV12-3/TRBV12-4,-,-,TGTGCCAGCAGAGCATATAATTCACCCCTCCACTTT,CASRAYNSPLHF
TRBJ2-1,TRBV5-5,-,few,TGTGCCAGCAGCTTGACTGATCCCGCCTACAATGAGCAGTTCTTC,CASSLTDPAYNEQFF
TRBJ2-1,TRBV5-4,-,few,TGTGCCAGCCGGGGGCAGGGTGAGCAGTTCTTC,CASRGQGEQFF
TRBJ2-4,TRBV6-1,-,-,TGTGCCAGCAGTGAAGGGGAGGGGGGAAACATTCAGTACTTC,CASSEGEGGNIQYF
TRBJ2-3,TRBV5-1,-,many,TGCGCCAGCAGCTCTCCAACAGGGGCAGCGGGAGATACGCAGTATTTT,CASSSPTGAAGDTQYF
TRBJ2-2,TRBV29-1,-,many,TGCAGCGTCCCCCGCAGGGCCGGGGAGCTGTTTTTT,CSVPRRAGELFF
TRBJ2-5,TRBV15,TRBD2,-,TGTGCCACCAGCATGACTAGCGGGGATCAAGAGACCCAGTACTTC,CATSMTSGDQETQYF
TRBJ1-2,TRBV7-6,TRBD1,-,TGTGCCAGCAGCCCCGAGACAGGGGGCGGCTATGGCTACACCTTC,CASSPETGGGYGYTF
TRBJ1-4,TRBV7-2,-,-,TGTGCCAGCAGCCGCAGGGAAGGTTATGAAAAACTGTTTTTT,CASSRREGYEKLFF
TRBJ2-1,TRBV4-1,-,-,TGCGCCAGCAGCCAAACGGCGGGGCCCACTTTGTTCTTC,CASSQTAGPTLFF
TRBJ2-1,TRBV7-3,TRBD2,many,TGTGCCAGCAGCTTACCACTAGCGGGGATAAGGCAGGGCTCCTACAATGAGCAGTTCTTC,CASSLPLAGIRQGSYNEQFF
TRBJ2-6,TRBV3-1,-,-,TGTGCCAGCAGCCAAGACTGGTTTGTCGGGGCCAACGTCCTGACTTTC,CASSQDWFVGANVLTF
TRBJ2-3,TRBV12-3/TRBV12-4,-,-,TGTGCCAGCAGTTTCGGGCGGGCAGGGCCGGTCACAGATACGCAGTATTTT,CASSFGRAGPVTDTQYF
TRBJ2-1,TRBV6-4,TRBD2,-,TGTGCCAGCAGGACTAGCGGGGGTACTGAGCAGTTCTTC,CASRTSGGTEQFF
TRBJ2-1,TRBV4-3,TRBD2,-,TGCGCCAGCAGCCAAGCTAGCGGGGGGACCCGGTCCTACAATGAGCAGTTCTTC,CASSQASGGTRSYNEQFF
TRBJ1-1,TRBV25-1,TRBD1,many,TGTGCCAGCAGTGACCGCGGGACAGGTGAAGCTTTCTTT,CASSDRGTGEAFF
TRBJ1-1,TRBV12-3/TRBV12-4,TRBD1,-,TGTGCCAGCAGTTTGGATACAGGGGGCATGGGGAACACTGAAGCTTTCTTT,CASSLDTGGMGNTEAFF
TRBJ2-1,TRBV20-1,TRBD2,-,TGCAGTGCTAGAGACAAACTAGCGCCCTCCTACAATGAGCAGTTCTTC,CSARDKLAPSYNEQFF
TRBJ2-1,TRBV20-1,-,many,TGCAGGGTCCCTGGGGAGCTCTCTTATGAGCAGTTCTTC,CRVPGELSYEQFF
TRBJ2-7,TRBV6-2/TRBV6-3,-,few,TGTGCCAGCAGTTATTGGGGGGAACCCTACGAGCAGTACTTC,CASSYWGEPYEQYF
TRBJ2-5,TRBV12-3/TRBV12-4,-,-,TGTGCCAGCACTCAAGGGGGGGCAGGAGAGACCCAGTACTTC,CASTQGGAGETQYF
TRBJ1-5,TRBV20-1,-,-,TGCAGGGCTAGAGACAGGAGGGTCCTGCGGGATAGCAATCAGCCCCAGCATTTT,CRARDRRVLRDSNQPQHF
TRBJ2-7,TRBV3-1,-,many,TGTGCCAGCAGCCATGGAGCCTACGAGCAGTACTTC,CASSHGAYEQYF
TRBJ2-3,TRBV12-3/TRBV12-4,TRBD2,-,TGTGCCAGCAGTGGGACTACCACAGATACGCAGTATTTT,CASSGTTTDTQYF
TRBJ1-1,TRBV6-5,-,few,TGTGCCAGCAGTTACGGGGGGAGGTTGACTGAAGCTTTCTTT,CASSYGGRLTEAFF
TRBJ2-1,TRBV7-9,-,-,TGTGCCAGCAGCTTAAGTCTGGGGCGCCCCTACAATGAGCAGTTCTTC,CASSLSLGRPYNEQFF
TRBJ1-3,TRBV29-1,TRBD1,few,TGCAGCGTTAAGACAGGGACTGGAAACACCATATATTTT,CSVKTGTGNTIYF
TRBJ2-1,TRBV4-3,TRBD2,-,TGCGCCAGCAGCCAAGATTCCGGCGGGGGGGCCAGGTATGAGCAGTTCTTC,CASSQDSGGGARYEQFF
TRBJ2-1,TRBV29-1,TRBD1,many,TGCAGCGTTGAAGACCCCTCCGACAGGGGGTATTACAATGAGCAGTTCTTC,CSVEDPSDRGYYNEQFF
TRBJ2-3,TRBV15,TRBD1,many,TGTGCCACCAGCAGACTAGGACAGGGCACAGATACGCAGTATTTT,CATSRLGQGTDTQYF
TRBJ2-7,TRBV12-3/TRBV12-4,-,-,TGTGCCAGCAGTTTACGAGCGGGGTTAGGGGGGTTTTTCTACGAGCAGTACTTC,CASSLRAGLGGFFYEQYF
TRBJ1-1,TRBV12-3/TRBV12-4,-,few,TGTGCCAGCAGTTGGGGCAGGGGCAACACTGAAGCTTTCTTT,CASSWGRGNTEAFF
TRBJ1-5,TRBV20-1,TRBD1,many,TGCAGTGCTCTCGGACAGGCCAATCAGCCCCAGCATTTT,CSALGQANQPQHF
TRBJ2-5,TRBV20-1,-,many,TGCAGTGCTAGGAGTGGAGCCGAGACCCAGTACTTC,CSARSGAETQYF
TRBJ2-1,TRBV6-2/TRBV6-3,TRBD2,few,TGTGCCAGCAGTACCGGGACTAGCGGCTACAATGAGCAGTTCTTC,CASSTGTSGYNEQFF
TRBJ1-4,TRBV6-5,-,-,TGTGCCAGCAGTTACGGCCAGGACGATGAAAAACTGTTTTTT,CASSYGQDDEKLFF